This TCR beta chain was recorded in a study of T-cell memory formation after mild COVID-19. Study background: Largely, TCR clusters stayed within a single donor.

Trimming stripped 6 bases from V and 8 bases from J, with 14 bases between. This CDR3 spans 12 amino acids. Germline V gene sequence: CDR1 SGHDT, CDR2 YYEEEE. The authors produced TCR alpha and TCR beta cDNA libraries with sample barcodes and UMIs by 5'RACE using constant-segment primers. TCRdb independently ran MiXCR on the 5' RACE reads; one entry per CDR3 protein. Counted here are roughly 300,000 distinct CDR3 sequences, under 8.5% occurring once; the ten biggest clones make up 22%. Findings and limits, study-wide: Clones which contracted sat mainly in CM and EM if CD4+, and in EMRA if CD8+. While clones contracting from day 15 to 85 were balanced between CD4 and CD8, later expanders leaned CD4+.

Points on this clonotype: Its antigen is currently unknown.

V is TRBV5-6 and J is TRBJ1-2; D not certain. The source material was PBMCs or a T cell subset sorted from them (not recorded which). This receptor was obtained from a man aged 18-30 years who had mild COVID-19 (a few samples of this study predate the infection). Cell type and time point are not known. CDR3 DNA: TGTGCCAGCACCCGACGCCGTGGGGGCTACACCTTC. It codes for CASTRRRGGYTF.